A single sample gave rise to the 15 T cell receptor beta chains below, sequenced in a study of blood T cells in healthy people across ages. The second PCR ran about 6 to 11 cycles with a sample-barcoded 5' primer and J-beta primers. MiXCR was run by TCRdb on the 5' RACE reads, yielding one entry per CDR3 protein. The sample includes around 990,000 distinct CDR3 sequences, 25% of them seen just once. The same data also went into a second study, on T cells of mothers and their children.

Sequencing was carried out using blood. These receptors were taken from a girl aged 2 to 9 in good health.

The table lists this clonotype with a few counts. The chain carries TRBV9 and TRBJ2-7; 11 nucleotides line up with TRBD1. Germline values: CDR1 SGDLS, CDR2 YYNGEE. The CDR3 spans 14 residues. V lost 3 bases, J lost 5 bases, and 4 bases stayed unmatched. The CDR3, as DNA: TGTGCCAGCAGCGGGAGGACAGGGGGCGACGAGCAGTACTTC. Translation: CASSGRTGGDEQYF.

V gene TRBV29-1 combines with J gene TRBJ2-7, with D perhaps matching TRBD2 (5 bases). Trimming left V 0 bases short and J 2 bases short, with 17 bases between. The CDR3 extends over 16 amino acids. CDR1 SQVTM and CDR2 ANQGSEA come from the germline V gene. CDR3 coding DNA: TGCAGCGTTGAAGATCTTGGGGAGACAAACACCTACGAGCAGTACTTC. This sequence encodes CSVEDLGETNTYEQYF.

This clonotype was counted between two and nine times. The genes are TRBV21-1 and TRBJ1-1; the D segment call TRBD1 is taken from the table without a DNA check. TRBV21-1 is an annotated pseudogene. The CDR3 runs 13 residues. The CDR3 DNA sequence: TGTGCCAGCAGCAAAGATGGGAGAGGGGAAGCTTTCTTT. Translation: CASSKDGRGEAFF.

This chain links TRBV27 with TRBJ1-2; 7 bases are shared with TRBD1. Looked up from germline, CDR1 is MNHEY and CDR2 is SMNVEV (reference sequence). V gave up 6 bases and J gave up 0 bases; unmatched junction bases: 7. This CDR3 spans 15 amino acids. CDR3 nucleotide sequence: TGTGCCAGCAGAGGACGGGACAGATCTAACTATGGCTACACCTTC. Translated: CASRGRDRSNYGYTF.

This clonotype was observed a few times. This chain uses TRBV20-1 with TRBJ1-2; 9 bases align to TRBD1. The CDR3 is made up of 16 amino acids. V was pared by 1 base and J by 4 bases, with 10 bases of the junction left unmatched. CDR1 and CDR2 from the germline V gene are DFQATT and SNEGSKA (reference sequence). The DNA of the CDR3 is TGCAGTGCTAGAGTAACCCCCGGGACAGGGATCTATGGCTACACCTTC. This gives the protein CSARVTPGTGIYGYTF.

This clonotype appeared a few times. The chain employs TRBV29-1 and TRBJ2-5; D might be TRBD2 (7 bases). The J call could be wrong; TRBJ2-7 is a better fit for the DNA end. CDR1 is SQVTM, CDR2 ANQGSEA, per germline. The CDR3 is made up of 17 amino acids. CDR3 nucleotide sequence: TGCAGCGTCCGTGGGGGGGCCACTTCACCCGTTACCTACGAGCAGTACTTC. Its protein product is CSVRGGATSPVTYEQYF.

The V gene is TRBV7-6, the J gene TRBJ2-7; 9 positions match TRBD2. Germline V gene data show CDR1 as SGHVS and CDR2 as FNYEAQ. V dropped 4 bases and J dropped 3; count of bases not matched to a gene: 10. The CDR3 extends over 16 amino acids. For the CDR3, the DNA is TGTGCCAGCAGCTGGTATCCTAGCGGGGATCTCTACGAGCAGTACTTC. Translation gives CASSWYPSGDLYEQYF.

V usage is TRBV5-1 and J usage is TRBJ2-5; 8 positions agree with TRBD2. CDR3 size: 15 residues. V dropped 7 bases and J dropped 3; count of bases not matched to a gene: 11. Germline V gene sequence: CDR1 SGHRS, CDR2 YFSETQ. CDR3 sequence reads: CASSPLTSAEETQYF. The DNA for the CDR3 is TGCGCCAGCTCCCCCCTGACTAGCGCGGAAGAGACCCAGTACTTC.

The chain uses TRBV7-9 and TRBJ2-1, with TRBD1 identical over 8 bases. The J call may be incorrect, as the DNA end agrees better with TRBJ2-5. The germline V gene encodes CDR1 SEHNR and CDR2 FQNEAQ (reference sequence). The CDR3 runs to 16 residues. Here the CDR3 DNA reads TGTGCCAGCAGCTTAACAGGGGGGAGTCAACAAGAGACCCAGTACTTC. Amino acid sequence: CASSLTGGSQQETQYF.

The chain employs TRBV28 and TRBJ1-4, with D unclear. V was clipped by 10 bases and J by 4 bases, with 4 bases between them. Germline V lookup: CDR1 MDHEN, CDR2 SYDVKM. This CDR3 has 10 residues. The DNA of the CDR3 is TGTGCCACCGGTAATGAAAAACTGTTTTTT. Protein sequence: CATGNEKLFF.

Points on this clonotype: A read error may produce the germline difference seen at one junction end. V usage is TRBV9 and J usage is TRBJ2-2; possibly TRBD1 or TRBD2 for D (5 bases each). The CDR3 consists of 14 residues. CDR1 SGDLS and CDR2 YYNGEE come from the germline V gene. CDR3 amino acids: CASSVPGTTGELFF. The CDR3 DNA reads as TGTGCCAGTAGCGTCCCGGGGACCACCGGGGAGCTGTTTTTT.

CDR3 loop: CSASGRGGYEQYF. The DNA for the CDR3 is TGCAGTGCTAGTGGCAGGGGGGGATACGAGCAGTACTTC. This rearrangement joins TRBV20-1 to TRBJ2-7; the D call may be TRBD1 or TRBD2 (7 bases each). This CDR3 spans 13 amino acids. Germline V lookup: CDR1 DFQATT, CDR2 SNEGSKA (reference sequence). V lost 3 bases and J 4 bases, leaving 13 bases between the germline ends.

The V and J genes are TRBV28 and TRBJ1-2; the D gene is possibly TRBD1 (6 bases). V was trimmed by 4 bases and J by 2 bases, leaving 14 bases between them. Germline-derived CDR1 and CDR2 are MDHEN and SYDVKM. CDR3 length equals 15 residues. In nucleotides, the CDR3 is TGTGCCAGCAGTTCGGGACAAATTCCCAACTATGGCTACACCTTC. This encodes CASSSGQIPNYGYTF.

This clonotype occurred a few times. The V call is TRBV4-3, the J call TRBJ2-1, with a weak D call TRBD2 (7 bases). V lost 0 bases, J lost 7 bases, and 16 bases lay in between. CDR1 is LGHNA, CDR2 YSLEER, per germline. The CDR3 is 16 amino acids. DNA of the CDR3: TGCGCCAGCAGCCAAGATATGATACGGGGGGCAAATGAGCAGTTCTTC. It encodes CASSQDMIRGANEQFF.

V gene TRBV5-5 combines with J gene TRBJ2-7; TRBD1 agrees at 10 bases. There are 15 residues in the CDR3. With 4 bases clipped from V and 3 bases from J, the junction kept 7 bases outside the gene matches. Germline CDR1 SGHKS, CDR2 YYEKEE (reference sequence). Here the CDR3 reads CASSEDRGPLYEQYF. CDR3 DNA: TGTGCCAGCAGCGAAGACAGGGGGCCACTCTACGAGCAGTACTTC.